Presented here are 23 T cell receptor beta chains from one specimen sequenced in a study of blood T cell repertoires in COVID-19. TCRdb's copy holds only in-frame clones and misses some; the assay was immunoSEQ multiplex PCR. The table lists fewer than 120,000 clones, around 80% of them singletons. Specimen: peripheral blood. These TCRs come from a woman of 80 years or more with acute or convalescent COVID-19.

The V gene is TRBV3-1 (or the pseudogene TRBV3-2), the J gene TRBJ2-1, with 7 bases lining up with TRBD1. Germline assignment: CDR1 LGHDT and CDR2 YNNKEL (reference sequence). V lost 0 bases and J lost 9; bases outside the gene matches: 11. The CDR3 totals 16 residues. CDR3 sequence (DNA): TGTGCCAGCAGCCAAGACCCCCAGGGGGTTAGGGGTGAGCAGTTCTTC. As protein: CASSQDPQGVRGEQFF.

The chain combines TRBV29-1 with TRBJ1-4, with D unresolved. The V end lost 8 bases, the J end lost 3 bases, and 16 bases lay between the germline ends. The CDR3 has 14 amino acids. Germline-derived CDR1 and CDR2 are SQVTM and ANQGSEA. The CDR3 sequence is CSITVKPSNEKLFF. CDR3 DNA sequence: TGCAGCATTACAGTTAAACCCTCTAATGAAAAACTGTTTTTT.

The gene calls are TRBV7-9 and TRBJ2-2; D may be TRBD1 (5 bases). CDR1 SEHNR and CDR2 FQNEAQ come from the germline V gene (reference sequence). The CDR3 has 14 amino acids. The V end was cut by 5 bases, the J end by 2 bases, with 9 bases between. CDR3 in amino acids: CASSVRVNTGELFF. The CDR3, as DNA: TGTGCCAGCAGCGTCAGGGTCAACACCGGGGAGCTGTTTTTT.

The chain carries TRBV21-1 and TRBJ2-1; the D segment call TRBD2 is taken from the table without a DNA check. TRBV21-1 is a listed pseudogene. This CDR3 spans 16 amino acids. CDR3: CASSKLAGSGYNEQFF. The CDR3 DNA sequence: TGTGCCAGCAGCAAACTAGCGGGGTCGGGGTACAATGAGCAGTTCTTC.

This chain links TRBV18 with TRBJ2-3; D call uncertain. This CDR3 has 15 residues. Germline CDR1 reads KGHSH; CDR2 reads LQKENI. Trimming shortened V by 3 bases and J by 0 bases, and 10 bases separated the two germline ends. The CDR3 region is CASSPLGGSTDTQYF. CDR3 nucleotide sequence: TGTGCCAGCTCACCGCTTGGCGGTAGCACAGATACGCAGTATTTT.

The V call is TRBV21-1, the J call TRBJ1-2; the table calls TRBD1, which could not be checked here. TRBV21-1 counts as a pseudogene. The CDR3 totals 17 residues. The DNA of the CDR3 is TGTGCCAGCAGCAGGATCCGGGACAGGCGACTAGAGGAGGGCTACACCTTC. Its protein product is CASSRIRDRRLEEGYTF.

J is TRBJ2-3 and V is TRBV6-1; 10 nucleotides match TRBD1. V shed 1 base and J 4 bases; nucleotides not matched to a gene: 5. The CDR3 consists of 16 residues. CDR1 MNHNS and CDR2 SASEGT come from the germline V gene. CDR3 residues: CASSEGTGGRADTQYF. The CDR3 coding sequence is TGTGCCAGCAGTGAAGGGACAGGGGGTCGCGCAGATACGCAGTATTTT.

This chain joins TRBV5-8 and TRBJ2-2; 8 bases agree with TRBD1. V dropped 1 base and J dropped 6; count of bases not matched to a gene: 11. The CDR3 loop spans 17 amino acids. Germline loops: CDR1 SGHTS, CDR2 YDEGEE. The CDR3 coding sequence is TGTGCCAGCAGCTTGCGATTCGGCAGGGGGCGATCCGGGGAGCTGTTTTTT. Amino acids: CASSLRFGRGRSGELFF.

The chain recombines TRBV30 with TRBJ1-2, with 8 nucleotides matching TRBD1. CDR3 size: 16 residues. Trimming cost V 5 bases and J 3 bases; bases outside gene matches: 14. Germline V gene data show CDR1 as GTSNPN and CDR2 as SVGIG (reference sequence). CDR3 loop: CAWGRITQGADYGYTF. The CDR3 DNA reads as TGTGCCTGGGGAAGGATAACCCAGGGGGCCGACTATGGCTACACCTTC.

The genes are TRBV12-5 and TRBJ2-5; D remains unclear. The CDR3 runs 14 residues. V shed 0 bases and J shed 4 bases, with 9 bases lying between them. The V gene's germline CDR1 is LGHNT and CDR2 FRNRAP. The chain's CDR3 is CASGLVGGSETQYF. The CDR3, as DNA: TGTGCTAGTGGTTTGGTAGGCGGTTCAGAGACCCAGTACTTC.

This clone has just a few counts. The J gene is TRBJ2-1, the V gene TRBV5-1; 7 bases agree with TRBD2. V shed 0 bases, J shed 6 bases, and the junction held 9 bases outside the gene matches. This CDR3 has 16 amino acids. Germline lookup yields CDR1 SGHRS and CDR2 YFSETQ. Written as DNA, the CDR3 is TGCGCCAGCAGCTTGGTTGCGGGATTAGCGGGCAATGAGCAGTTCTTC. Translating gives CASSLVAGLAGNEQFF. The variable domain in full, with the rest retrieved from reference TRBV5-1 and TRBJ2-1, is KAGVTQTPRYLIKTRGQQVTLSCSPISGHRSVSWYQQTPGQGLQFLFEYFSETQRNKGNFPGRFSGRQFSNSRSEMNVSTLELGDSALYLCASSLVAGLAGNEQFFGPGTRLTVL.

V usage is TRBV30 and J usage is TRBJ1-2; unclear D gene. The CDR3 is made up of 12 amino acids. Trimming shortened V by 2 bases and J by 2 bases, and 6 bases separated the two germline ends. Germline CDR1 is GTSNPN and CDR2 is SVGIG (reference sequence). CDR3 nucleotides: TGTGCCTGGAGTCGAGAGAACTATGGCTACACCTTC. Translated: CAWSRENYGYTF.

The CDR3 DNA follows: TGTGCCAGCAGTGAACAGTCAGGGAAACGGGCCCAGTACTTC. It encodes CASSEQSGKRAQYF. The chain links TRBV6-1 to TRBJ2-5, with D possibly being TRBD1 (5 bases). CDR1 is MNHNS and CDR2 is SASEGT in the germline V gene. The V gene lost 2 bases and the J gene lost 9 bases, with 16 bases spanning the gap. CDR3 length: 14 residues.

This chain uses TRBV27 with TRBJ1-2; TRBD1 is a possible D gene (5 bases). Trimming pared 6 bases from V and 5 bases from J, leaving 16 bases between. Germline loops: CDR1 MNHEY, CDR2 SMNVEV (reference sequence). The CDR3 is made up of 14 amino acids. The CDR3 spells CASRPRPGGYGYTF. The CDR3 coding sequence is TGTGCCAGCAGGCCCAGGCCGGGGGGATATGGCTACACCTTC.

Of note for this clone: This sample includes further DNA sequences coding for the same CDR3. The chain uses TRBV7-9 and TRBJ1-3; 9 bases agree with TRBD1. With V trimmed by 6 bases and J by 1 base, 4 bases remained unmatched. Germline V gene data show CDR1 as SEHNR and CDR2 as FQNEAQ (reference sequence). The CDR3 is 15 amino acids. CDR3 amino acids: CASSKQGASGNTIYF. In nucleotides, the CDR3 is TGTGCCAGCAGTAAACAGGGGGCTTCTGGAAACACCATATATTTT.

This clone has just one count. The chain carries TRBV6-6 and TRBJ1-5; D not resolved. V dropped 4 bases and J dropped 6 bases, with 13 bases sitting between them. The CDR3 contains 14 residues. In germline, CDR1 is MNHNY, CDR2 SVGAGI (reference sequence). CDR3 sequence (DNA): TGTGCCAGCAGTTCGAGGGAGATAGGTCAGCCCCAGCATTTT. Its protein product is CASSSREIGQPQHF.

The V and J genes are TRBV19 and TRBJ2-1, with D tentatively TRBD1 (6 bases). In germline, CDR1 is LNHDA, CDR2 SQIVND (reference sequence). The CDR3 runs 17 residues. V shed 2 bases and J shed 0 bases, with 14 bases lying between them. CDR3 residues: CASSILPGQSSYNEQFF. CDR3 DNA: TGTGCCAGTAGTATACTCCCGGGACAAAGCTCCTACAATGAGCAGTTCTTC.

This sequence joins TRBV19 and TRBJ1-5, with a weak D call TRBD1 (6 bases). Deletions cut 3 bases from V and 6 bases from J, with 18 bases between. This CDR3 comprises 16 residues. In germline, CDR1 is LNHDA, CDR2 SQIVND (reference sequence). CDR3: CASSMKIRGFSQPQHF. For the CDR3, the DNA is TGTGCCAGTAGTATGAAAATTAGGGGGTTCTCTCAGCCCCAGCATTTT.

This chain joins TRBV27 and TRBJ1-1; 8 bases are shared with TRBD1. Germline V gene lookup returns CDR1 MNHEY and CDR2 SMNVEV (reference sequence). This CDR3 is 15 amino acids long. Trimming took 10 bases from V and 0 from J; bases not matched to a gene: 10. CDR3: CATHRQGSLNTEAFF. CDR3 in DNA: TGTGCCACCCATCGACAGGGGAGCTTGAACACTGAAGCTTTCTTT.

This clone was counted only a few times. The chain recombines TRBV2 with TRBJ1-5; 9 bases are shared with TRBD1. Germline V lookup: CDR1 SNHLY, CDR2 FYNNEI. The CDR3 is made up of 13 amino acids. Germline trimming cut 6 bases from V and 6 bases from J; bases unmatched to any gene: 3. The CDR3 reads CASRTGGGQPQHF. CDR3 sequence (DNA): TGTGCCAGCAGGACAGGGGGAGGTCAGCCCCAGCATTTT.

The rearrangement links TRBV27 to TRBJ2-1, with TRBD2 identical over 7 bases. Germline V gene lookup returns CDR1 MNHEY and CDR2 SMNVEV (reference sequence). V was clipped by 7 bases and J by 1 base; unmatched bases: 7. CDR3 size: 15 residues. The CDR3 region is CASIPGLGSYNEQFF. The CDR3 DNA follows: TGTGCCAGCATCCCCGGACTAGGGTCCTACAATGAGCAGTTCTTC.

The gene calls are TRBV5-1 and TRBJ1-1, with TRBD1 matching 7 bases. The CDR3 length is 17 residues. With 0 bases clipped from V and 0 bases from J, the junction kept 8 bases outside the gene matches. Per germline, CDR1 SGHRS and CDR2 YFSETQ. Written as DNA, the CDR3 is TGCGCCAGCAGCTTGGCGGGTCCGGGACAGCTGAACACTGAAGCTTTCTTT. Its translation: CASSLAGPGQLNTEAFF.

This chain uses TRBV5-6 with TRBJ1-5; D might be TRBD1 (5 bases). V lost 1 base to trimming and J lost 1 base, with 12 bases between them. Looked up from germline, CDR1 is SGHDT and CDR2 is YYEEEE. The CDR3 runs 16 residues. The CDR3 is CASSLSGRVSNQPQHF. The CDR3 region has the DNA TGTGCCAGCAGCTTGTCCGGCAGGGTGAGCAATCAGCCCCAGCATTTT.